This entry concerns a single TCR beta chain. Its antigen is unknown. Using its own MiXCR run on the 5' RACE reads, TCRdb lists one record per CDR3 protein. The data hold 350,000 or so distinct CDR3 sequences, with around 21% observed a single time. Germline CDR1 SEHNR, CDR2 FQNEAQ (reference sequence). This CDR3 contains 15 residues. V was pared by 1 base and J by 2 bases, with 11 bases between. This sample was included in a study of T-cell memory formation after mild COVID-19. Study-level results: Cross-reactive memory appears to have joined, as suggested by some responding clones showing up in pre-infection memory.

Sequencing used PBMCs or a T cell subset sorted from them (not recorded which). The chain joins TRBV7-9 to TRBJ1-2, with D perhaps TRBD1 (6 bases). This TCR derives from an adult woman who had mild COVID-19 (a few samples of this study predate the infection). Cell type and time point are not known. DNA for the CDR3: TGTGCCAGCAGCTTAGTGTCAGGGGAGAACTATGGCTACACCTTC. Residues: CASSLVSGENYGYTF.